What follows describes a single T cell receptor beta chain. This clonotype came up many times. It lacks a known antigen. No qualities accompany the bases; no much larger clone lies one base away. This entry is derived from a study of T cells in Graves' hyperthyroidism and ophthalmopathy (dated by TCRdb to between 2019 and 2020). Looking at the study overall: Peripheral blood samples were taken at initial diagnosis, before any treatment was given. The paper reports TCR Vbeta CDR3 sequencing of roughly 140 peripheral blood samples: fewer than 50 ophthalmopathy, 70 to 85 hyperthyroidism and approximately 17 progressor patients. After sampling, hyperthyroidism patients received methimazole starting at 30 mg daily, and ophthalmopathy patients received high-dose intravenous methylprednisolone. A discovery cohort of 95 to 100 patients, about 44 with Graves' ophthalmopathy and approximately 57 with stable Graves' hyperthyroidism, was used to find distinguishing TCR V-J signatures. In addition, the study compared T-cell repertoires in thyroid tissue and in blood from roughly 6 Graves' hyperthyroidism patients. Whether ophthalmopathy could be predicted prospectively was tested in an independent validation cohort made up of 18 hyperthyroidism patients plus 17 patients who later progressed to ophthalmopathy. The approximately 95 discovery patients were divided at random into training and test sets in a 7:3 ratio. Findings and caveats that apply to the study as a whole: During validation, the model predicted progression to ophthalmopathy a median of approximately 6.5 months ahead of onset, with around 65% sensitivity and roughly 75% specificity. Most expanded thyroid clonotypes (frequency above 0.001) were also found in blood, which suggests that blood repertoires may mirror thyroid immune responses. In cross-validation, a model built on a 13 V-J signature told ophthalmopathy apart from stable hyperthyroidism with approximately 90% sensitivity and about 81% specificity, and in testing the same model reached 80%/75%. No statistical method was used to fix the sample size in advance, and group allocation was not hidden from the investigators.

Stable Graves' hyperthyroidism was defined as no progression to ophthalmopathy during 18 months of follow-up. Hyperthyroidism patients were aged 18 to 65 years and newly diagnosed, with disease duration of less than 2 months. The study excluded patients with uncontrolled infections, other autoimmune diseases, pregnancy or lactation. Clinical symptoms, serum thyroxine and TRAb, thyroid ultrasound, and orbital computed tomography formed the basis for the diagnoses. Ficoll-Paque density gradient centrifugation was used to isolate PBMCs from approximately 10 ml of fresh peripheral blood. Trizol reagent was used to extract total RNA, and RNA quality was then checked on an Agilent 2100 Bioanalyzer. Cut back by 2 bases and 6 bases, the V and J ends lie 13 bases apart. Including the terminal cysteine and phenylalanine, the CDR3 comprises 14 residues. CDR3 DNA only is kept here, 42 bases in frame from base 1. Taken from the germline V gene (reference sequence), the CDR1 and CDR2 loops are MNHNY and SVGAGI.

The TCR beta CDR3 regions were amplified from RNA transcripts. The TCR CDR3 was subjected to a first round of RT-PCR using the HTBI primer set and the Qiagen OneStep RT-PCR kit. Libraries were constructed in a second round of multiplex PCR, after which size selection and purification were carried out. The libraries were sequenced on an Illumina HiSeq2000 using paired-end 100 bp reads. Per the original workflow: SOAPnuke was used to process the raw data, with reads discarded if the reads contained adapters or uncalled bases, had a mean Phred below 15, or lacked an exact constant-primer or identifier match. COPE v1.2.5 was used to merge the high-quality paired reads, and each unique nucleotide sequence was defined as a clonotype. MiTCR v1.1 was used to align clonotypes to the IMGT TRBV, TRBD and TRBJ reference segments. Only V-J combinations with frequency above 0.0001, covering 98% to 99.2% of repertoires, were analysed. A TCS score was defined as the ratio between F50 (clonal expansion) and ExV (chaos), using BLOSUM62-based TCRdist between CDR3 peptides within each V-J. Welch's t-statistics and random forest reduced fewer than 600 V-J features to around 14, which were used in a naive Bayes classifier (R e1071). TCRdb reran the public reads through fastp at Q25 and MiXCR, keeping productive beta chains. Rows with a matching CDR3 protein are joined into one entry that keeps the most common DNA and genes. TCRdb assigned the V and J calls; the authors' analysis was not used. The sample has approximately 600,000 distinct CDR3 sequences on record, around 15% of them singletons. The ten largest clones take up 3% to 4% of the sample.

This sequence uses TRBV6-6 and TRBJ1-1, and possibly TRBD1, on 5 matching bases. This sequence was found in a woman in her twenties or thirties with Graves' hyperthyroidism. The sequenced sample consisted of blood. The sequence in DNA is TGTGCCAGCAGTTACCCGGGGCGTAGCGCTGAAGCTTTCTTT. This translates into CASSYPGRSAEAFF.